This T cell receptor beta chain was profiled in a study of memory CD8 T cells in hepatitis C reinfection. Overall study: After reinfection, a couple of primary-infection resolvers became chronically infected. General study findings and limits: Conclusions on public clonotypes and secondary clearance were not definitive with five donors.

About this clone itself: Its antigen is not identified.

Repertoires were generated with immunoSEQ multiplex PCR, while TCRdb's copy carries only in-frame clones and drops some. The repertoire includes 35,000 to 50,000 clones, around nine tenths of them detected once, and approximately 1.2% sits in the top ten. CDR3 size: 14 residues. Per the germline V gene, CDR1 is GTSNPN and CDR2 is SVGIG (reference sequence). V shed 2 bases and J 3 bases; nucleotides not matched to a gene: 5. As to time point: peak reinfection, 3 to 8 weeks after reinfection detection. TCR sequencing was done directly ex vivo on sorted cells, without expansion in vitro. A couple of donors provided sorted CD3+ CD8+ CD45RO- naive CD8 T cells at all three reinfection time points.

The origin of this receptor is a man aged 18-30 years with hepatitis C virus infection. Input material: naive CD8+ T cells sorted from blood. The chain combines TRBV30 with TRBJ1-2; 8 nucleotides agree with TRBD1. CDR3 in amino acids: CAWSIGQGDYGYTF. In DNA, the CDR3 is TGTGCCTGGAGTATAGGACAGGGCGACTATGGCTACACCTTC.